Sequencing of this T cell receptor beta chain was carried out in a study of lymphopenia after photon versus proton radiotherapy. General study points: Oligoclonal CD8+ Temra expansion after nadir drove photon patients' diversity drop. Larger post-nadir TCR diversity loss correlated inversely with survival in deceased patients. Proton therapy kept repertoires fairly stable, unlike photons, which gained effector/memory cells.

The repertoire was sequenced with immunoSEQ multiplex PCR; TCRdb's copy has only in-frame clones and lacks some. The table shows about 70,000 clones, with around 90% occurring only once. Notes on this clone: Its antigen is currently unknown.

Germline values: CDR1 MNHNY, CDR2 SVGAGI (reference sequence). The CDR3 is made up of 15 amino acids. Trimming took 7 bases from V and 5 from J; bases not matched to a gene: 11. The source of this sequence is a woman in her forties with cholangiocarcinoma. This sample comprised peripheral blood, obtained from a patient treated with photon-based radiotherapy. The chain couples TRBV6-6 to TRBJ2-3; 8 nucleotides agree with TRBD2. CDR3 nucleotides: TGTGCCAGCACTACGGGCGGGGGGTATGTAGATACGCAGTATTTT. It yields the protein CASTTGGGYVDTQYF.